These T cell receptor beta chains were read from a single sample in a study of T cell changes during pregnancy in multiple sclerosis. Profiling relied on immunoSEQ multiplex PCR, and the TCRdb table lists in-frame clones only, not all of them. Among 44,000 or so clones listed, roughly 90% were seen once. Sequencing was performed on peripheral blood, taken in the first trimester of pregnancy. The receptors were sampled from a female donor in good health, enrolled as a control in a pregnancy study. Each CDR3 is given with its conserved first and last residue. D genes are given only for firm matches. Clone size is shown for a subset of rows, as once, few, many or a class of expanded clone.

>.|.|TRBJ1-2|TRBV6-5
TGTGCCAGCAGTTACTCGACAGGCAACTATGGCTACACCTTC
CASSYSTGNYGYTF
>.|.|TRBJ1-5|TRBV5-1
TGCGGGTCAGAATTACACAGGCCCGATCAGCCCCAGCATTTT
CGSELHRPDQPQHF
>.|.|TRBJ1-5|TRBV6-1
TGTGCCAGCGGGGGGTCCTCTTATAGCAATCAGCCCCAGCATTTT
CASGGSSYSNQPQHF
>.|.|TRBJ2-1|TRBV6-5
TGTGCCAGCAGTGCGGGGCACTCCTACAATGAGCAGTTCTTC
CASSAGHSYNEQFF
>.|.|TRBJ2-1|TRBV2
TGTGCCACTCGTCAGGAGGGCAGCTGGGGCAATGAGCAGTTCTTC
CATRQEGSWGNEQFF
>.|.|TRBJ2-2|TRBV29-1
TGCAGCGTAAGGACAACGAACACCGGGGAGCTGTTTTTT
CSVRTTNTGELFF
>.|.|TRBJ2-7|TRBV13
TGTGCCAGCAGCCTGTCCTACGAGCAGTACTTC
CASSLSYEQYF
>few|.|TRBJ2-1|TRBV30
TGTGCCTGGAGTGTACAGTCGACCTCCTACAATGAGCAGTTCTTC
CAWSVQSTSYNEQFF
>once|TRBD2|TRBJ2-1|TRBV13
TGTGCCAGCAGCTTAACTAGCGGGGGTACCAATGAGCAGTTCTTC
CASSLTSGGTNEQFF
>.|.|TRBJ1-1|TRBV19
TGTGCCAGTAGGACGGGTGGCAGCCCCTATGAAGCTTTCTTT
CASRTGGSPYEAFF
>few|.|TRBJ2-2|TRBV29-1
TGCAGCGCCCGGACAGTTTCTGAGGGCGGGGAGCTGTTTTTT
CSARTVSEGGELFF
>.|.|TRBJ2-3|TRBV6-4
TGTGCCAGCAGCGCAGGGGCCACGGGTACAGATACGCAGTATTTT
CASSAGATGTDTQYF
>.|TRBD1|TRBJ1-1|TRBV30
TGTGCTTGGGGAGGGGGCCCTGCGTCGCGGACTGAAGCTTTCTTT
CAWGGGPASRTEAFF
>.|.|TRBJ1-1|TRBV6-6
TGTGCCAGCACTCCCCTTCCGAACACTGAAGCTTTCTTT
CASTPLPNTEAFF
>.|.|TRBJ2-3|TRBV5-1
TGCGCCAGCAGCTTGGGAGCCAGCGCCGACACAGATACGCAGTATTTT
CASSLGASADTDTQYF
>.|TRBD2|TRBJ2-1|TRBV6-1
TGTGCCAGCAGAGAAGCGGGGGGGCCCTGGGAGCAGTTCTTC
CASREAGGPWEQFF
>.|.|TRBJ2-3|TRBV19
TGTGCCAGTAGTCCTGACTGGAATACGCAGTATTTT
CASSPDWNTQYF
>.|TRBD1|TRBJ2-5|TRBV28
TGTGCCAGCAGTTCCAGGGGGCGCAAAGAGACCCAGTACTTC
CASSSRGRKETQYF
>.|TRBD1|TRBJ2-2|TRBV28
TGTGCCAGCAGTCCTCGACAGGGCTACACCGGGGAGCTGTTTTTT
CASSPRQGYTGELFF
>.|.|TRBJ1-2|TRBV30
TGTGCCCACTTCCAATATGGCTACACCTTC
CAHFQYGYTF
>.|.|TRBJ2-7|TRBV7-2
TGTGCCAGCAGCTTAGCGGGACAAGGGTACGAGCAGTACTTC
CASSLAGQGYEQYF
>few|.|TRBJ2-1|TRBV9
TGTGCCAGCAGCGTAGGCGGCCTTAACAATGAGCAGTTCTTC
CASSVGGLNNEQFF
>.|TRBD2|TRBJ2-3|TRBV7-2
TGTGCCAGCAGCTTTGGGACTAGCGGAGATACGCAGTATTTT
CASSFGTSGDTQYF
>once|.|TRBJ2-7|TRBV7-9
TGTGCCAGCAGCTATTCGGGGTTCTACGAGCAGTACTTC
CASSYSGFYEQYF
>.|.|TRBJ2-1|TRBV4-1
TGCGCCAGCAGCCACCACCCCTACGTAAGGAGGGACAATGAGCAGTTCTTC
CASSHHPYVRRDNEQFF
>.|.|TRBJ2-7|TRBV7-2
TGTGCCAGCTCCAAAACTAGCTTCTCCGTCGAGCAGTACTTC
CASSKTSFSVEQYF
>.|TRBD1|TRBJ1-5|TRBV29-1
TGCAGCGTTGCCGGACAGGGAGACAATCAGCCCCAGCATTTT
CSVAGQGDNQPQHF
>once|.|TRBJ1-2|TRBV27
TGTGCCAGCAGTGCACAGGCTCCCTATGGCTACACCTTC
CASSAQAPYGYTF
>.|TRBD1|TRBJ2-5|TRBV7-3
TGTGCCAGCAGCTCCAGGGGGTCGGGGGAGACCCAGTACTTC
CASSSRGSGETQYF
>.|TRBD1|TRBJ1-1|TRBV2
TGTGCCAGCAGGGTCACAGGGGGTATGGCTGAAGCTTTCTTT
CASRVTGGMAEAFF
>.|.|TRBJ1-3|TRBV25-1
TGTGCCAGCAGTGGCGCCGGGACTGGAAACACCATATATTTT
CASSGAGTGNTIYF
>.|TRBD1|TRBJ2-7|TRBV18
TGTGCCAGCTCAGCCGACAGGGTCTACGAGCAGTACTTC
CASSADRVYEQYF
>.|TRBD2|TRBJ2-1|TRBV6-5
TGTGCCAGCAGTTACTCGGGACTAGCTAGGGACAATGAGCAGTTCTTC
CASSYSGLARDNEQFF
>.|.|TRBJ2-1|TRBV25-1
TGTGCCAGCAGTGCGGGGACTTCCAATGAGCAGTTCTTC
CASSAGTSNEQFF
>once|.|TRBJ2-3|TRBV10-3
TGTGCCACGGAAGTGGCGCAGACTAGCACAGATACGCAGTATTTT
CATEVAQTSTDTQYF
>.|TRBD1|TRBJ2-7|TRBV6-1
TGTGCCAGCAGTCTGACAGGGGGCTTAACCTACGAGCAGTACTTC
CASSLTGGLTYEQYF
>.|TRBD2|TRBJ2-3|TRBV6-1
TGTGCCAGCAGTCCGGGACTAGTCAGCACAGATACGCAGTATTTT
CASSPGLVSTDTQYF
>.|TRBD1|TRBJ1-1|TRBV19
TGTGCCAGTAGTATAGGTCGGTGGCAGGGGGCGAACACTGAAGCTTTCTTT
CASSIGRWQGANTEAFF
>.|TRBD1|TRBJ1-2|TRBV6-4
TGTGCCAGCAGTGAACACTCCGGGACAGGGGGCTCCACTAACTATGGCTACACCTTC
CASSEHSGTGGSTNYGYTF
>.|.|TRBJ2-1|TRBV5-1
TGCGCCAGCAGCTTCGACCCGGACGGGGTGGAGGCGAACGAGCAGTTCTTC
CASSFDPDGVEANEQFF
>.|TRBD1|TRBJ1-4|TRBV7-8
TGTGCCAGCAGCTTAGTAACAACAGGGGAGGCTAATGAAAAACTGTTTTTT
CASSLVTTGEANEKLFF
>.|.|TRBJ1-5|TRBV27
TGTGCCAGCAGTTTCGATCACAGAGGGAGGAATCAGCCCCAGCATTTT
CASSFDHRGRNQPQHF
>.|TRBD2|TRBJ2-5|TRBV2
TGTGCCAGCAGTGCCCGCCGGGGTAGCGGGGAGACCCAGTACTTC
CASSARRGSGETQYF
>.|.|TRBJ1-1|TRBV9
TGTGCCAGCAGATCTTTGGCAGGTGAAGCTTTCTTT
CASRSLAGEAFF
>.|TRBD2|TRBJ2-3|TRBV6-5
TGTGCCAGCAGTTACGCTTATAGCGGGGGCACAGATACGCAGTATTTT
CASSYAYSGGTDTQYF
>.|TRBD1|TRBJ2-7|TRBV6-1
TGTGCCAGCAGGGGACAGGGGACCCCCTACGAGCAGTACTTC
CASRGQGTPYEQYF
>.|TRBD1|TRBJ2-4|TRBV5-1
TGCGCCAGCAGATCCAATTCCGGGACAGGACTAAACATTCAGTACTTC
CASRSNSGTGLNIQYF
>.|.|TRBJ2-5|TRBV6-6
TGTGCCAGCCAAAAGTCCAGCGGACAAGAGACCCAGTACTTC
CASQKSSGQETQYF
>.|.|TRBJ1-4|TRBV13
TGTGCCAGCAGCTTATTCTCCGGGGGAACTAATGAAAAACTGTTTTTT
CASSLFSGGTNEKLFF
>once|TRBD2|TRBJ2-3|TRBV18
TGTGCCAGCTCACCTCCATCGGGACTAGCGATCGGGAGGACAGATACGCAGTATTTT
CASSPPSGLAIGRTDTQYF
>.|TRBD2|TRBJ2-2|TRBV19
TGTGCCAGTAGTATAGAGGCGGCGTCTAGCGGGAACACCGGGGAGCTGTTTTTT
CASSIEAASSGNTGELFF
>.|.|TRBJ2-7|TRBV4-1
TGCGCCAGCAGCCAAGATAGTAGGGCCCGGGAGGAGCAGTACTTC
CASSQDSRAREEQYF
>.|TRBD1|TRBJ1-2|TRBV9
TGTGCCAGCAGCTCAGGGGGGTTCTATGGCTACACCTTC
CASSSGGFYGYTF
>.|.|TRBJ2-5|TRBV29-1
TGCAGCGCAGGGGGCGGGGGTCAAGAGACCCAGTACTTC
CSAGGGGQETQYF